This T cell receptor beta chain was recorded in a study of T cells in Graves' hyperthyroidism and ophthalmopathy (dated by TCRdb to the late 2010s). About the investigation overall: Peripheral blood was collected at initial diagnosis, before any treatment. In addition, the study compared T-cell repertoires in thyroid tissue and in blood from several Graves' hyperthyroidism patients. Whether ophthalmopathy could be predicted prospectively was tested in an independent validation cohort made up of under 20 hyperthyroidism patients plus 17 patients who later progressed to ophthalmopathy. A discovery cohort of around 100 patients, approximately 45 with Graves' ophthalmopathy and 55 to 60 with stable Graves' hyperthyroidism, was used to find distinguishing TCR V-J signatures. After sampling, hyperthyroidism patients received methimazole starting at 30 mg daily, and ophthalmopathy patients received high-dose intravenous methylprednisolone. The paper reports TCR Vbeta CDR3 sequencing of approximately 140 peripheral blood samples: some 44 ophthalmopathy, around 80 hyperthyroidism and 17 progressor patients. For training and testing, the approximately 92 patients in the discovery cohort were randomly divided in a 7:3 ratio. General conclusions and limits of the study: In validation, progression to ophthalmopathy was predicted by the model with 70.59% sensitivity and 72% to 85% specificity, a median of about 6.8 months before onset. In cross-validation, a model built on a 13 V-J signature told ophthalmopathy apart from stable hyperthyroidism with roughly 87% sensitivity and approximately 81% specificity, and in testing the same model reached 80%/75%. Sample size was not statistically predetermined, and blinding of investigators to group allocation was not performed. Most expanded thyroid clonotypes (frequency above 0.001) were also detected in blood, suggesting blood repertoires may reflect thyroid immune responses.

The CDR3 sequence holds 15 residues, the cysteine and phenylalanine included. Of all the DNA, just the CDR3 is kept, 45 bases in frame from base 1. Trimming removed 0 bases from V and 4 bases from J, leaving 11 bases between the germline ends. CDR1 and CDR2 are read off the germline V gene as SGHRS and YFSETQ. Hyperthyroidism patients were aged 18 to 65 years and newly diagnosed, with disease duration of less than 2 months. Any patient with an uncontrolled infection, another autoimmune disease, pregnancy or lactation was excluded. Clinical symptoms, serum thyroxine and TRAb, thyroid ultrasound, and orbital computed tomography formed the basis for the diagnoses. Blood from progressor patients was collected at the time of first diagnosis with hyperthyroidism, before any ophthalmopathy symptoms had appeared. PBMCs were separated from roughly 9.3 ml of fresh peripheral blood using Ficoll-Paque density gradient centrifugation. Patients classed as progressors first received a Graves' hyperthyroidism diagnosis and then went on to develop ophthalmopathy during follow-up. Total RNA was extracted using Trizol reagent, and RNA quality was assessed on an Agilent 2100 Bioanalyzer.

Concerning this clonotype: There is no known antigen for this receptor. Base quality data are lacking; no much larger clone is found one base away.

The TCR beta CDR3 regions were amplified from RNA transcripts. For the first round of RT-PCR on the TCR CDR3, the HTBI primer set was used together with the Qiagen OneStep RT-PCR kit. The libraries were constructed in a second round of multiplex PCR and then size-selected and purified. Sequencing of the libraries was done on an Illumina HiSeq2000 using paired-end 100 bp reads. In the source study's methods: Raw data were processed with SOAPnuke, discarding reads with adapters, uncalled bases, mean Phred below 15, or no exact constant-primer or identifier match. High-quality paired reads were merged with COPE v1.2.5, and unique nucleotide sequences were defined as clonotypes. MiTCR v1.1 was used to align the clonotypes against IMGT TRBV, TRBD and TRBJ reference segments. Only V-J combinations with frequency above 0.0001, covering about 99% of repertoires, were analysed. The TCS score was defined as F50 (clonal expansion) divided by E x V (chaos), with BLOSUM62-based TCRdist calculated between CDR3 peptides within each V-J. Welch's t-statistics and random forest reduced around 510 V-J features to 10 to 15, which were used in a naive Bayes classifier (R e1071). TCRdb trimmed the raw reads at Q25, called clones with MiXCR and kept productive beta chains. Every entry covers one CDR3 protein and lists the most common genes and DNA from its rows. These V and J calls originate from TCRdb's pipeline instead of the authors' own analysis. This sample lists over 250,000 distinct CDR3 sequences; less than 30% were detected once. The biggest ten clones account for around 30% of the sample.

The origin of this receptor is a man aged 35-49 years with Graves' hyperthyroidism that later progressed to Graves' ophthalmopathy. Sequenced material: blood. This receptor chain uses TRBV5-1 and TRBJ1-3; the D gene cannot be named for sure. The CDR3 has the sequence CASSLAPGSGNTIYF. The nucleotide sequence reads TGCGCCAGCAGCTTGGCCCCAGGTTCCGGAAACACCATATATTTT.